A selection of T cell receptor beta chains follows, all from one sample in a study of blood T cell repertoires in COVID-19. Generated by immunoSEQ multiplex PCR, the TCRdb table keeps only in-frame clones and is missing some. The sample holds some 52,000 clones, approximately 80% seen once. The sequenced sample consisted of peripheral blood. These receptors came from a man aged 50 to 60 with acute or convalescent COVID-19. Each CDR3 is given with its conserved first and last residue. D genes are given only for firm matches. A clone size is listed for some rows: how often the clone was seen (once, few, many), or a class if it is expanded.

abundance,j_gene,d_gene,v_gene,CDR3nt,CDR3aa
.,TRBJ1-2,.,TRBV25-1,TGTGCCAGCAGTGATCCCGACAAGGCCCCCTATGGCTACACCTTC,CASSDPDKAPYGYTF
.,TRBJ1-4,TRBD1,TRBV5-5,TGTGCCAGCAGTCTCGACAGGGACTGGGGGAAACTGTTTTTT,CASSLDRDWGKLFF
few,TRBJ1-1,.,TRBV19,TGTGCCAGTAGCACCGTGGAGGGCACTGAAGCTTTCTTT,CASSTVEGTEAFF
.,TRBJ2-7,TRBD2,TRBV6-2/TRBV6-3,TGTGCCAGCAGTTACGTCCCCCTAGCGGGGGGGACGGGCGAGCAGTACTTC,CASSYVPLAGGTGEQYF
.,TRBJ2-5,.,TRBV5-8,TGTGCCAGCAGCTCCAGACCCGCTGGCGGAAAGGAGACCCAGTACTTC,CASSSRPAGGKETQYF
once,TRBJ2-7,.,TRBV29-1,TGCAGCGTCTACGACATGTACGAGCAGTACTTC,CSVYDMYEQYF
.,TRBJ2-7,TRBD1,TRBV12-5,TGTGCTAGTGGTTTGGTTACAGGGGGCGGCGAGCAGTACTTC,CASGLVTGGGEQYF
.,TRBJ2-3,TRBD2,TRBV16,TGTGCCAGCAGCCCGTCTAGCGGGGGCCCCACAGATACGCAGTATTTT,CASSPSSGGPTDTQYF
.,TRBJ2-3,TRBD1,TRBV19,TGTGCCAGTAGTCCGGGACAGGGGGTCACAGATACGCAGTATTTT,CASSPGQGVTDTQYF
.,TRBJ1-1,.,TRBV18,TGTGCCAGCTCACCAAACTGGTTTGCGGACACTGAAGCTTTCTTT,CASSPNWFADTEAFF
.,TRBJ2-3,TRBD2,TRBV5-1,TGCGCCAGCAGCTTGATAGCGGGGGACCGCACAGATACGCAGTATTTT,CASSLIAGDRTDTQYF
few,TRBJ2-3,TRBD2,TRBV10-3,TGTGCCATCAGTGAGTCGAAAAGGAGCCTAGCGGTCATAGGAGATACGCAGTATTTT,CAISESKRSLAVIGDTQYF
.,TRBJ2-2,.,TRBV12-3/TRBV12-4,TGTGCCAGCAGTTCGGCAGGCGGGGAGCTGTTTTTT,CASSSAGGELFF
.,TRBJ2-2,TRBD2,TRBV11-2,TGTGCCAGCAGCCCAGCGACGGGAGGTTACACCGGGGAGCTGTTTTTT,CASSPATGGYTGELFF
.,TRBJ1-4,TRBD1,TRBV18,TGTGCCAGCTCATCACAGGACAGGGGCACTAATGAAAAACTGTTTTTT,CASSSQDRGTNEKLFF
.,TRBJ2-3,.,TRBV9,TGTGCCAGCAGCGTAAGCGCTTTAGCAGATACGCAGTATTTT,CASSVSALADTQYF
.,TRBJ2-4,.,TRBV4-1,TGCGCCAGCAGCCTCGAGGCAGTAGCCAAAAACATTCAGTACTTC,CASSLEAVAKNIQYF
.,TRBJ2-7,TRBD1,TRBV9,TGTGCCAGCAGCGTAGGGACAGGGTGGGGCGAGCAGTACTTC,CASSVGTGWGEQYF
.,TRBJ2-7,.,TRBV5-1,TGCGCCAGCAGCTTGGCGACGGTGGCGGGGGCGAGGTACGAGCAGTACTTC,CASSLATVAGARYEQYF
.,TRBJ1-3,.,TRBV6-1,TGTGCCAGCAGTGATCAAGGGGGATCTGGAAACACCATATATTTT,CASSDQGGSGNTIYF
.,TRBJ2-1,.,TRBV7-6,TGTGCCAGCAGCTTATTACAGGGGGGGGACAATGAGCAGTTCTTC,CASSLLQGGDNEQFF
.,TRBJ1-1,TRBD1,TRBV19,TGTGCCAGTAGTATGAGGAAGGACAGGGCGTGGGGCACTGAAGCTTTCTTT,CASSMRKDRAWGTEAFF
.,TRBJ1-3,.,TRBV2,TGTGCCAGCAGTGAAGATGGGGGAGGGGGAAACACCATATATTTT,CASSEDGGGGNTIYF
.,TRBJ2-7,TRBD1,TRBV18,TGTGCCAGCTCCCAGGGACAGGGGATACTCGAGCAGTACTTC,CASSQGQGILEQYF
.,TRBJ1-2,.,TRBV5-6,TGTGCCAGCAGCTTGGAGGCAGCTCCCCGGGGGGGCTACACCTTC,CASSLEAAPRGGYTF
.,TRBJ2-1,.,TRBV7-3,TGTGCCAGCAGCTTATCGGGAGTAGAGGCCCGGGATGAGCAGTTCTTC,CASSLSGVEARDEQFF
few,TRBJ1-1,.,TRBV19,TGTGCCAGTAGTATCCCCGGCGGGAACACTGAAGCTTTCTTT,CASSIPGGNTEAFF
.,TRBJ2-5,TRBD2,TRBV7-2,TGTGCCAGCAGCTTAGAAATAGCGGGGGCGGGGGAGACCCAGTACTTC,CASSLEIAGAGETQYF
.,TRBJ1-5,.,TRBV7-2,TGTGCCAGCAGCTCGAACGGTCCACTTAGCAATCAGCCCCAGCATTTT,CASSSNGPLSNQPQHF
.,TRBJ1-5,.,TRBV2,TGTGCCAGCACCCCGGACAGCCATCAGCCCCAGCATTTT,CASTPDSHQPQHF
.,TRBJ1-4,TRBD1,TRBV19,TGTGCCAGTAGTACCGGGACAGGGCATGAAAAACTGTTTTTT,CASSTGTGHEKLFF
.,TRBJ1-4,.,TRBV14,TGTGCCAGCAGCCTCCTGGACTACAGTGGTGAAAAACTGTTTTTT,CASSLLDYSGEKLFF
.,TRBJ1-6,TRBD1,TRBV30,TGTGCCTGGAGTCCGGGACAGCAGAATTCACCCCTCCACTTT,CAWSPGQQNSPLHF
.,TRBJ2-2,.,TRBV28,TGTGCCAGCAGTTTTGCCGAGGCAGCCACCGGGGAGCTGTTTTTT,CASSFAEAATGELFF
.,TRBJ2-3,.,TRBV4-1,TGCGCCAGCAGCCAAGAAAGAGCGTACACAGATACGCAGTATTTT,CASSQERAYTDTQYF
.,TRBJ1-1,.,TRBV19,TGTGCCAGTAGTATAGTCGATGGGGGGACTGAAGCTTTCTTT,CASSIVDGGTEAFF
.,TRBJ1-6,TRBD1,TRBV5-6,TGTGCCAGCACCCCGACAGGGGGAAAATCACCCCTCCACTTT,CASTPTGGKSPLHF
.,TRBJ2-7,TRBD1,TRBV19,TGTGCCAGTAGTTCCCCAGGGACAGGGGGCTACGAGCAGTACTTC,CASSSPGTGGYEQYF
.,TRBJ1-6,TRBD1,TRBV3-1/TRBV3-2,TGTGCCAGCAGGGACAGGGATAATTCACCCCTCCACTTT,CASRDRDNSPLHF
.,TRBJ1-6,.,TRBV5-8,TGTGCCAGCAGCTTCTCGAGATCCTATAATTCACCCCTCCACTTT,CASSFSRSYNSPLHF